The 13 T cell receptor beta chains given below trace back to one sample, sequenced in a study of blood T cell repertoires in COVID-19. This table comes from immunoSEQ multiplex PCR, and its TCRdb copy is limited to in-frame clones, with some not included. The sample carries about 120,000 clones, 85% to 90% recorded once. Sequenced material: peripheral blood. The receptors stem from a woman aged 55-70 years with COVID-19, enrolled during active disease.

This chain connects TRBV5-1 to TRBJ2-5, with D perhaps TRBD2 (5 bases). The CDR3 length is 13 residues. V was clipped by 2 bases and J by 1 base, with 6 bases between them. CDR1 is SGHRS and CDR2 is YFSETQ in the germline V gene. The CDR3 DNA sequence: TGCGCCAGCAGCTTCGGGGTCCAAGAGACCCAGTACTTC. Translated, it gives CASSFGVQETQYF.

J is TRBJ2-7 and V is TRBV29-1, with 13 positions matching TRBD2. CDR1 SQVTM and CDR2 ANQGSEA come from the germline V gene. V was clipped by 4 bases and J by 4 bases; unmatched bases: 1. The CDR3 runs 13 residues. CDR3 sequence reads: CSVGTSGGYEQYF. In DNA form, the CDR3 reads TGCAGCGTTGGGACTAGCGGGGGATACGAGCAGTACTTC.

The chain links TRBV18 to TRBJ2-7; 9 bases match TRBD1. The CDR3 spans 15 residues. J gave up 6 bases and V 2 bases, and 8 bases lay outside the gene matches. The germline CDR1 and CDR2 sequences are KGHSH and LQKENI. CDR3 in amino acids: CASSPSVDRGGEQYF. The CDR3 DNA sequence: TGTGCCAGCTCACCATCGGTGGACAGGGGTGGCGAGCAGTACTTC.

The CDR3 bases are TGTGCCAGCAGGTTTCCCGGACAGGGGGCTGGAAACACCATATATTTT. It encodes CASRFPGQGAGNTIYF. The V call is TRBV7-2, the J call TRBJ1-3; 10 bases are shared with TRBD1. The J segment lost 2 bases and the V segment lost 6 bases, leaving 7 bases of the junction unmatched. Germline CDR1 SGHTA, CDR2 FQGNSA. The CDR3 consists of 16 residues.

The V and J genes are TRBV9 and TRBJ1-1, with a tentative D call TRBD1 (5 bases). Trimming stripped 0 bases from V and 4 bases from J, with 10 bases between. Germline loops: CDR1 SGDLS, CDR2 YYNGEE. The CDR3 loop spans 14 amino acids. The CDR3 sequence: CASSVDTQGTEAFF. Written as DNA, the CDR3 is TGTGCCAGCAGCGTAGACACCCAGGGCACTGAAGCTTTCTTT. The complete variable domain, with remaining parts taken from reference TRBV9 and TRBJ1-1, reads DSGVTQTPKHLITATGQRVTLRCSPRSGDLSVYWYQQSLDQGLQFLIQYYNGEERAKGNILERFSAQQFPDLHSELNLSSLELGDSALYFCASSVDTQGTEAFFGQGTRLTVV.

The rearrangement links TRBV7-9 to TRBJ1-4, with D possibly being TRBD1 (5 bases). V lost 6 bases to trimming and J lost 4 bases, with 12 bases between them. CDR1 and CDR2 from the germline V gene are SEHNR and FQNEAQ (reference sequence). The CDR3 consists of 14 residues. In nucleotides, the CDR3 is TGTGCCAGCAGGGAGGGGCGTAATAATGAAAAACTGTTTTTT. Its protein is CASREGRNNEKLFF.

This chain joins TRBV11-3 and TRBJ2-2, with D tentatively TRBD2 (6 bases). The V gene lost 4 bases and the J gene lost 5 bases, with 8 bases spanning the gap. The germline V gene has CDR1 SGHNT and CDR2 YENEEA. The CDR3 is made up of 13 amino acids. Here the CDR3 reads CASSSGLTGELFF. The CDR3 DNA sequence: TGTGCCAGCAGCTCAGGACTAACCGGGGAGCTGTTTTTT.

The CDR3 DNA reads TGCGCCAGCAGCCACAAGGGGGAGAGGATAAACTATGGCTACACCTTC. This gives the protein CASSHKGERINYGYTF. The rearrangement links TRBV4-3 to TRBJ1-2; possible D gene TRBD1, 6 bases. The length of the CDR3 is 16 residues. The V gene's germline CDR1 is LGHNA and CDR2 YSLEER. Trimming shortened V by 3 bases and J by 2 bases, and 16 bases separated the two germline ends.

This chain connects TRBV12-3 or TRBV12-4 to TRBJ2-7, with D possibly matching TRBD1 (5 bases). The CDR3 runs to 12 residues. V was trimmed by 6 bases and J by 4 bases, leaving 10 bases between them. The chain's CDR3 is CASSLTGYEQYF. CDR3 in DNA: TGTGCCAGCAGCCTTACAGGATACGAGCAGTACTTC.

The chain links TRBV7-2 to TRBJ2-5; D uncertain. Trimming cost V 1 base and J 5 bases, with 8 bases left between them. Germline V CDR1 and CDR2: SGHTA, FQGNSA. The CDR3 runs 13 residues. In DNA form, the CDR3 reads TGTGCCAGCAGCTTAGGAACTCTGGAGACCCAGTACTTC. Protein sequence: CASSLGTLETQYF.

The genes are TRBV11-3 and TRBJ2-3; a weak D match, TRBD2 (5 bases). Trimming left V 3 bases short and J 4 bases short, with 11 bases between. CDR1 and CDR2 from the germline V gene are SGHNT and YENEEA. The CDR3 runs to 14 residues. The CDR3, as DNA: TGTGCCAGCAGCTTCGCGGGCACCGCAGATACGCAGTATTTT. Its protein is CASSFAGTADTQYF.

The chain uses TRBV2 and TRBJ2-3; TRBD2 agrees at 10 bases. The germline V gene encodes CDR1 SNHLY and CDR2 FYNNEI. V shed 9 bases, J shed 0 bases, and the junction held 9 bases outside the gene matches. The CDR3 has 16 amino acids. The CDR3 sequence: CASTSGAYSSTDTQYF. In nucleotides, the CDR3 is TGTGCCAGTACTAGCGGGGCATACTCTAGCACAGATACGCAGTATTTT.

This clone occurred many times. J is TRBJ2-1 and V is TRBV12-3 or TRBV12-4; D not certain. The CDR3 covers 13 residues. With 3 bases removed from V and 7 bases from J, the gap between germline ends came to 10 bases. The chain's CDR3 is CASSLWHVNEQFF. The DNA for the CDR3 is TGTGCCAGCAGTTTGTGGCATGTTAATGAGCAGTTCTTC.